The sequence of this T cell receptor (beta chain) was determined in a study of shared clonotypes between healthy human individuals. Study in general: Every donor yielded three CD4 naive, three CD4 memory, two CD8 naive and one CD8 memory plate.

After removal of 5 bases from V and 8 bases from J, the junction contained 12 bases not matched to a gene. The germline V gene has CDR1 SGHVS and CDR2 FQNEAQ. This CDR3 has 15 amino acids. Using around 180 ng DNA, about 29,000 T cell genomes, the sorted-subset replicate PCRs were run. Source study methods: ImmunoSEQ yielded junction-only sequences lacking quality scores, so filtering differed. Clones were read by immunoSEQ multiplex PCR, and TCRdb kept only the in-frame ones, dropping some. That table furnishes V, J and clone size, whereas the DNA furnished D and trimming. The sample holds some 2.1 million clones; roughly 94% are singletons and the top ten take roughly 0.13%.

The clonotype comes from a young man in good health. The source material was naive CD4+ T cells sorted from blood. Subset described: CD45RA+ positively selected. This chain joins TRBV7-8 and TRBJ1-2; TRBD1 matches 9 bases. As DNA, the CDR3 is TGTGCCAGCAGCCCCCGGGACAGGGAGTTCTGGGGCTACACCTTC. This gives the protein CASSPRDREFWGYTF.